This section outlines one T cell receptor beta chain sequence together with its context. Its recognized antigen is unknown. No much larger clonotype is one base removed from it; base qualities were not supplied. Library preparation employed the immunoSEQ multiplex PCR assay. TCRdb obtained this table from immuneACCESS and retained in-frame rearrangements with V and J assigned. These tables miss some clones; where compared with another copy, unresolved V genes account for less than half of the shortfall, and the remainder is unexplained. This sample comprises around 130,000 clones, around nine tenths of them detected only once. Over 2% of the sample rests with the top ten. This specimen comes from a study of control samples from healthy donors and cancer patients (dated by TCRdb to 2019 to 2021). Based on the germline V gene, the CDR1 and CDR2 sequences are MDHEN and SYDVKM. After removal of 7 bases from V and 8 bases from J, the junction retains 10 bases not matched to a gene. The CDR3 has 15 amino acids, counting the end cysteine and phenylalanine. Only the CDR3 part of the read is kept: 45 bases, read in frame from the first base.

The receptor was derived from a man younger than 35 in good health. This chain joins TRBV28 to TRBJ1-6, with 8 bases matching TRBD1. Sequencing used blood. The encoded CDR3 is CASTLGPTGDSPLHF. The DNA reads as follows: TGTGCCAGCACCCTAGGACCGACAGGGGATTCACCCCTCCACTTT.